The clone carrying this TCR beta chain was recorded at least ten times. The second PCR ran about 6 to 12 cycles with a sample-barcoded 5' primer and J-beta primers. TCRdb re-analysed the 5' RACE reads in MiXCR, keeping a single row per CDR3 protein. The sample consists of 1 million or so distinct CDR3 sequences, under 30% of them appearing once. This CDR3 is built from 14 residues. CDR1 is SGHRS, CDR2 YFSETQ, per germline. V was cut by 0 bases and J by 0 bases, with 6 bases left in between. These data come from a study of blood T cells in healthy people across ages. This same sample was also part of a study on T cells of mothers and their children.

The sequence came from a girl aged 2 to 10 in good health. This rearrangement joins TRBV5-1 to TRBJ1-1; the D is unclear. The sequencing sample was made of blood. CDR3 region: CASSLGHMNTEAFF. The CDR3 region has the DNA TGCGCCAGCAGCTTGGGTCATATGAACACTGAAGCTTTCTTT.